The TCR beta chain under discussion was sequenced for a study of tumor-infiltrating lymphocytes in localized non-small cell lung cancer. Study-level information: Several tumor histologies, both smoking statuses, and some post-neoadjuvant chemotherapy samples were included. Tumor tissue and non-adjacent uninvolved lung came from each patient. Study-wide results and limits: Available tissue quantity limited TCR sequencing to a patient subset. T-cell fraction did not differ between immunotypes IM1 and IM2.

CDR3 length equals 14 residues. Germline loops: CDR1 MNHEY, CDR2 SMNVEV (reference sequence). V lost 4 bases, J lost 5 bases, and 1 base stayed unmatched. Worth noting for this clone: Its antigen remains unidentified.

Sequencing used immunoSEQ multiplex PCR; TCRdb keeps in-frame clones, though not all of them. The data show approximately 15,000 clones, under 80% seen once. The genes are TRBV27 and TRBJ1-5, with 11 bases lining up with TRBD1. The TCR sequence derives from a human donor with non-small cell lung cancer. Sequencing used lung tumor tissue. The CDR3: CASSWGQGDQPQHF. Here the CDR3 DNA reads TGTGCCAGCAGTTGGGGACAGGGGGATCAGCCCCAGCATTTT.